This record concerns one T cell receptor (beta chain) sequence. What it binds is not known. The template was RNA from unsorted bulk tissue. The normal lung tissue was taken more than 3 cm from the tumor edge. This CDR3 contains 11 residues. Trimming removed 4 bases at V and 12 bases at J, with 13 bases between. Three rounds of nested PCR, following a modified ARM-PCR protocol, produced the TCRbeta library. TCRdb ran MiXCR on the multiplex PCR reads and lists one entry per CDR3 protein. The top ten hold around a third of the sample, which has about 60,000 distinct CDR3 sequences, about 61% seen once. This sample is part of a study of tumor and adjacent non-tumor tissue in lung cancer. Overall study results and limits: TCR diversity was significantly greater in tumor than normal lung tissue.

The sample comprised distant non-tumor lung tissue. V usage is TRBV12-3 or TRBV12-4 and J usage is TRBJ2-7; D is unresolved. The clonotype was recovered from a man in his 70s with non-small cell lung cancer. The CDR3 DNA reads as TGTGCCAGCAGTTCACACCAGGTTCGGTACTTC. Its translation is CASSSHQVRYF.